A single T cell receptor (beta chain) is shown here with its context. Its antigen is undetermined. Per germline, CDR1 MNHNS and CDR2 SASEGT. CDR3 size: 15 residues. V shed 6 bases, J shed 8 bases, and the junction held 12 bases outside the gene matches. An approximately 130-subject validation cohort, separate from the approximately 670-subject first cohort, supplied the donors. This sample stems from a study of cytomegalovirus exposure and HLA in healthy donors. Study results and caveats: The authors listed around 150 TCR beta chains as cytomegalovirus-associated.

Only in-frame clones appear in the TCRdb table, and some are missing; sequencing was by immunoSEQ multiplex PCR. The repertoire holds roughly 80,000 clones, with around 94% as singletons. Sequencing used PBMCs. The sequence came from a woman younger than 35 in good health and CMV-seropositive. The chain joins TRBV6-1 to TRBJ1-4, with 7 positions matching TRBD1. The CDR3 region has the DNA TGTGCCAGCAGAAGACAGACAGGGCGAGGGGAAAAACTGTTTTTT. Amino acid sequence: CASRRQTGRGEKLFF.